This note documents a single T cell receptor (beta chain) sequence. Its antigen is unknown. The sequenced template was cDNA made from the entire isolated RNA. Assay used: immunoSEQ multiplex PCR; TCRdb lists only in-frame clones, some missing. The repertoire holds over 200,000 clones, with roughly a tenth as singletons. V gave up 5 bases and J gave up 4 bases, with 21 bases separating them. CDR3 length: 16 residues. Germline-derived CDR1 and CDR2 are SGHTA and FQGNSA. The data are from a study of beta chain features in type 1 diabetes. General study findings and limits: When Type 1 diabetes patients were examined, their TCRB CDR3s proved moderately but significantly shorter in all four CD4+ subsets. At VDJ recombination sites, type 1 diabetes patients had fewer insertions and more deleted nucleotides.

Sample: naive CD4+ T cells from blood. This chain connects TRBV7-2 to TRBJ2-7; TRBD2 is a possible D gene (5 bases). The receptor was derived from a young man with type 1 diabetes. Here the CDR3 reads CASSPYMASSQYEQYF. CDR3 sequence (DNA): TGTGCCAGCAGCCCGTACATGGCTAGCTCCCAGTACGAGCAGTACTTC.